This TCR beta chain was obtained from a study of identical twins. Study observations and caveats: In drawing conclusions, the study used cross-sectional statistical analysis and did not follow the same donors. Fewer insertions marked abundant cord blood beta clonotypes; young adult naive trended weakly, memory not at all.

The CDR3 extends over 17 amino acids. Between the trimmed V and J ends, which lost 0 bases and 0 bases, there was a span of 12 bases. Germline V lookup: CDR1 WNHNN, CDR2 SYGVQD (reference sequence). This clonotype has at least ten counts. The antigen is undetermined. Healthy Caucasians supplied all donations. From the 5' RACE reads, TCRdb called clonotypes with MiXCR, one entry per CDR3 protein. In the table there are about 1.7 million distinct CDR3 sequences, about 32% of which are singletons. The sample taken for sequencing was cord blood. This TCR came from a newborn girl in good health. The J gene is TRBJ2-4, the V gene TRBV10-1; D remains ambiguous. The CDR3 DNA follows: TGCGCCAGCAGTGAGTCTAAGGTGTGGGGAGCCAAAAACATTCAGTACTTC. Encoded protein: CASSESKVWGAKNIQYF.